The subject of this entry is one T cell receptor (beta chain). These data originate in a study of identifying expanded T cells in peripheral blood. Libraries were prepared by immunoSEQ multiplex PCR; TCRdb keeps only in-frame clonotypes and omits some of them. The sample includes 55,000 to 60,000 clones, around nine tenths of them seen just once. This receptor was identified in a person aged 18-70 years in good health. The sequencing input was blood.

The CDR3 loop is CASSLEAGYQETQYF. CDR3 bases: TGCGCCAGCAGCTTGGAAGCAGGGTACCAAGAGACCCAGTACTTC. V is TRBV5-1 and J is TRBJ2-5; possibly TRBD1 for D (5 bases). Germline V gene sequence: CDR1 SGHRS, CDR2 YFSETQ. This CDR3 comprises 15 residues. V was trimmed by 0 bases and J by 0 bases, leaving 9 bases between them.